This TCR beta chain was recovered during a study of T-cell reconstitution after alpha-beta-depleted transplantation in children (dated by TCRdb to 2015 to 2016). Broadly, across the study: Using TCR repertoire profiling, the study followed T-cell immune reconstitution in a quantitative way in children after TCRalphabeta/CD19-depleted allogeneic hematopoietic cell transplantation.

This clonotype was recorded many times. Its antigen target is currently unknown. No base quality information exists; no much larger clone differs at one position. Preparation of the library involved PCR. The instrument given in TCRdb is Illumina HiSeq 2500. To normalize quantification of the TCRbeta repertoire, the TCR libraries were built with molecular barcoding that relied on unique molecular identifiers. TCRdb reprocessed the public reads (quality trimming at Q25 with fastp, clone calling with MiXCR) and kept in-frame beta chains. Each CDR3 protein gets just one entry, which takes the most common genes and DNA from the rows behind it. The sample records 70,000 to 95,000 distinct CDR3 sequences, 9% to 15% of which are singletons. The top ten clones comprise roughly 14% of the sample. Counted from cysteine to phenylalanine, this CDR3 has 14 amino acids. The kept DNA is CDR3 alone, 42 bases in frame from the first base. The germline V gene yields MNHEY for CDR1 and SVGAGI for CDR2. V lost 4 bases and J lost 2 bases; the stretch between them is 8 bases long.

The rearranged chain carries TRBV6-5 and TRBJ2-2, and perhaps TRBD2 as D gene, on 5 matching bases. The specimen was PBMCs from the stem cell graft donor, collected from the stem cell graft. The receptor was isolated from a human donor who donated a stem cell graft to a child with inherited bone marrow failure. The DNA is as follows: TGTGCCAGCAGTTGGAGACTAAACACCGGGGAGCTGTTTTTT. Translation gives CASSWRLNTGELFF.